One sample yielded the 10 T cell receptor beta chains listed below, sequenced in a study of blood T cell repertoires in COVID-19. The method was immunoSEQ multiplex PCR; TCRdb's version includes in-frame clones alone and lacks a portion of them. The top ten clones hold about 10% of a sample with some 260,000 clones, around 90% of them seen once. Sequences were obtained from peripheral blood. The receptor source for this set is a woman aged 70-85 years with COVID-19, enrolled during active disease.

This chain connects TRBV10-3 to TRBJ1-2; 10 bases are a match to TRBD1. The germline CDR1 and CDR2 sequences are ENHRY and SYGVKD. The CDR3 spans 13 residues. V was clipped by 10 bases and J by 5 bases; unmatched bases: 7. Here the CDR3 reads CATSGDRGYGYTF. As DNA, the CDR3 is TGTGCCACATCCGGGGACAGGGGTTATGGCTACACCTTC.

The chain links TRBV20-1 to TRBJ2-1; TRBD2 matches at 9 bases. This CDR3 has 14 amino acids. Germline V CDR1 and CDR2: DFQATT, SNEGSKA (reference sequence). V trimming: 3 bases; J trimming: 5 bases; junction bases outside the gene matches: 5. The CDR3 sequence is CSASSGSIDNEQFF. Written as DNA, the CDR3 is TGCAGTGCTAGTAGCGGGAGCATCGACAATGAGCAGTTCTTC.

This rearrangement joins TRBV5-1 to TRBJ2-4, with TRBD2 as a possible D gene (5 bases). This CDR3 has 15 residues. Trimming pared 4 bases from V and 3 bases from J, leaving 14 bases between. Looked up from germline, CDR1 is SGHRS and CDR2 is YFSETQ. CDR3 amino acids: CASSAGSMGKNIQYF. CDR3 DNA: TGCGCCAGCAGCGCGGGTAGCATGGGCAAAAACATTCAGTACTTC.

The chain couples TRBV2 to TRBJ2-3; 9 positions agree with TRBD2. CDR1 and CDR2 (germline): SNHLY, FYNNEI. After removal of 6 bases from V and 2 bases from J, the junction contained 12 bases not matched to a gene. CDR3 length: 17 residues. This chain's CDR3 is CASSARRAGGNTDTQYF. CDR3 bases: TGTGCCAGCAGCGCCCGACGAGCGGGAGGTAACACAGATACGCAGTATTTT.

The chain has TRBV6-5 and TRBJ1-4; D uncertain. Trimming shortened V by 0 bases and J by 0 bases, and 8 bases separated the two germline ends. This CDR3 spans 16 amino acids. Looked up from germline, CDR1 is MNHEY and CDR2 is SVGAGI. This CDR3 reads CASSYSNGATNEKLFF. The CDR3, as DNA: TGTGCCAGCAGTTACTCGAACGGTGCAACTAATGAAAAACTGTTTTTT.

Written as DNA, the CDR3 is TGTGCCAGTAGTATAGATATTACATATAGCAATCAGCCCCAGCATTTT. Translating gives CASSIDITYSNQPQHF. The rearrangement uses TRBV19 and TRBJ1-5; D not certain. From germline, CDR1 is LNHDA and CDR2 SQIVND (reference sequence). Trimming took 0 bases from V and 0 from J, leaving 9 bases between them. CDR3 size: 16 residues.

The chain combines TRBV5-5 with TRBJ2-7, with D perhaps matching TRBD1 (5 bases). Looked up from germline, CDR1 is SGHKS and CDR2 is YYEKEE (reference sequence). The CDR3 runs to 13 residues. V lost 0 bases and J lost 6, with 10 bases in between. For the CDR3, the DNA is TGTGCCAGCAGCTTGGGCCAGGGCCGCGAGCAGTACTTC. Encoded protein: CASSLGQGREQYF.

This sequence joins TRBV6-2 or TRBV6-3 and TRBJ2-1, with 8 positions matching TRBD2. CDR1 MNHEY and CDR2 SVGEGT come from the germline V gene. This CDR3 contains 16 residues. V trimming: 0 bases; J trimming: 3 bases; junction bases outside the gene matches: 4. The CDR3 spells CASSYSGGRFYNEQFF. Here the CDR3 DNA reads TGTGCCAGCAGTTACTCTGGCGGGAGGTTCTACAATGAGCAGTTCTTC.

The chain combines TRBV14 with TRBJ2-3, with D perhaps TRBD2 (5 bases). Germline V CDR1 and CDR2: SGHDN, FVKESK. V was trimmed by 3 bases and J by 1 base, leaving 8 bases between them. This CDR3 has 14 amino acids. CDR3 protein: CASSQGSGTDTQYF. CDR3 DNA: TGTGCCAGCAGCCAGGGTAGCGGCACAGATACGCAGTATTTT.

The chain carries TRBV4-3 and TRBJ1-2, with D hard to call. The V and J ends lost 1 base and 4 bases respectively, with 10 bases between them. This CDR3 is built from 14 residues. Germline V gene lookup returns CDR1 LGHNA and CDR2 YSLEER. The CDR3 region has the DNA TGCGCCAGCAGCCAAGGAGCAGGCCCCTATGGCTACACCTTC. It yields the protein CASSQGAGPYGYTF.